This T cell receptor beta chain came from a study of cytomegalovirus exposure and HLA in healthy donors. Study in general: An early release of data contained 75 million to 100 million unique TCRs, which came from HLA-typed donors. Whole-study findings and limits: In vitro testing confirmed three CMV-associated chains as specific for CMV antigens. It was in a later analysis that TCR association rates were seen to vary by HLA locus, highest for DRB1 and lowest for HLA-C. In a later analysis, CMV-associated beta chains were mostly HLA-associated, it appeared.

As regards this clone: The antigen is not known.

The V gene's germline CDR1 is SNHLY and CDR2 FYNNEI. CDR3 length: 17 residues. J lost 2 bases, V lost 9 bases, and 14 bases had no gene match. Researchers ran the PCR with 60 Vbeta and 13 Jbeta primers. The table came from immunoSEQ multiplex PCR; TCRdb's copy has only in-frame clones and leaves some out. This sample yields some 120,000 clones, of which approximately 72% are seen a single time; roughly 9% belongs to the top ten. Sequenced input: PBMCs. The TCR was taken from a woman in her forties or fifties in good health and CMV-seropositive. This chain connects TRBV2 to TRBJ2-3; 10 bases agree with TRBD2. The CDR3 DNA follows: TGTGCCAGAGATTCCGGGACTAGCGTTACAATCACAGATACGCAGTATTTT. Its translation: CARDSGTSVTITDTQYF.